The entry below describes one T cell receptor beta chain. This clone was seen once. Its antigen remains undetermined. Qualities for individual bases were not recorded, and no much larger clone is one base off. The CDR3 numbers 15 residues from cysteine through phenylalanine. Only the CDR3 part of the read is kept: 45 bases, read in frame from the first base. The germline V gene sets CDR1 to MNHNS and CDR2 to SASEGT. The data were taken from a study of cytomegalovirus exposure and HLA in healthy donors (dated by TCRdb to 2016 to 2017). Study-level background: In an earlier analysis of around 540 of the donors, less than 350 Gb of sequence data and roughly 100 million unique TCR beta sequences from 150 million to 200 million T cells were reported. Rather than drawing on any new phenotypic data, the later analysis identified candidate immune exposures from TCR beta sequences and the way those sequences occurred across donors. Of the roughly 430 genotyped donors, 65% to 90% fell in the genetic ancestry cluster associated with self-reported Caucasian donors. The study aimed to test whether signatures of past pathogen exposure could be identified by cataloging public T cell receptors. High-throughput TCR immunosequencing, statistical association of individual TCRs with disease status, and machine learning were combined to predict cytomegalovirus infection status. Class I and class II HLA loci were covered by the typing at four-digit resolution. Because of strong linkage in the cohort, five DR-DQ haplotypes were treated as single units for association and clustering. Roughly 300 gigabases of sequencing data and 78 million or so unique TCR sequences were included in an early release covering 550 to 650 HLA-typed donors. In an earlier analysis of more than 550 of the donors, high-throughput TCR beta sequencing was used to judge whether each TCR beta V gene segment behaved as functional or pseudogenic. Every repertoire in the discovery cohort had been generated on one and the same sequencing platform. The T cell repertoires of about 700 subjects were profiled by immunosequencing and related to cytomegalovirus serostatus. To study patterns of TCR occurrence, a later analysis re-analyzed previously published TCR beta repertoires from 700 or so donors and added high-resolution HLA genotyping. A later genetic analysis took genome-wide SNP genotypes for about three fifths of the roughly 670 donors and used that subset as a discovery cohort. Alongside the repertoire data, information on donor age, sex, ethnicity and CMV serostatus was compiled. Besides the first cohort of roughly 660 subjects, a separate validation cohort made up of 95 to 150 different subjects was used. Typing coverage differed by locus: A, B, C, DRB1 and DQB1 were typed in roughly 620-630 donors, DQA1 in about 560, DPA1 in around 600, and DPB1 in just under 480. Among some 410 genotyped donors of the cohort, an average of approximately 240,000 unique TCR beta nucleotide sequences was sequenced per donor, of which about 20% were non-productive. What the work shows at the level of the full study, not this receptor alone: A later genetic analysis reported fewer N-insertions in productive TCRs among donors in an Asian-associated ancestry cluster than the 666-donor mean. HLA typing was unavailable for some donors at each locus, so association tests used only the typed subset. In a later analysis, several top co-occurrence clusters were reported to appear linked to parvovirus B19, influenza, CMV and Epstein-Barr virus. In the study, around 150 TCR beta chains were listed as associated with cytomegalovirus. Roughly uniform sequencing depth across donors was assumed in presence/absence analyses, although this assumption may not hold. In this cohort, only TCR beta chains were sequenced, and detectable features were limited by the absence of alpha or paired-chain data. The authors suggested that the approach could potentially be extended to other disease states and immunological phenotypes. According to a later analysis, most CMV-associated TCR beta chains appeared to be HLA-restricted, and the HLA associations seemed to be driven largely by CMV exposure. A later analysis found that HLA-associated TCR beta chains were more clonally expanded and had lower generation probabilities than equally common non-associated chains. An association between a missense DCLRE1C variant and V-gene and J-gene trimming of TCR beta chains was found in a later genetic analysis and replicated in an independent cohort. The classifier was reported to diagnose cytomegalovirus status with high specificity and sensitivity in both the original and validation cohorts. When HLA alleles, especially DR and DQ, strongly co-occurred, attributing TCR associations to individual alleles was difficult. The earlier analysis of approximately 540 of the donors excluded seventeen rarely observed V segments, including chromosome 9 orphons, because counts were too low. Some IMGT-functional V segments, including TRBV6-2 and TRBV6-3, could not be told apart with the 87-base-pair reads, so those segments were excluded. Linkage disequilibrium might explain the correlated functional status among segregating V segments, but an unknown experimental factor could not be excluded. According to a later analysis, TCR association rates differed among HLA loci, with DRB1 alleles showing the most associated TCRs and HLA-C alleles showing the fewest. At a false discovery rate of 0.05, a later analysis linked 16,000 or so TCR beta sequences to specific HLA alleles. For the cohort, immune exposure information was limited to CMV serostatus. The sequencing pipeline was judged likely to have produced a cluster of highly shared sequence variants as a technical artifact. Three of the identified cytomegalovirus-associated TCR beta chains were confirmed in vitro to be specific for cytomegalovirus antigens. In an earlier analysis of a few hundred of the donors, most TCR beta V segments were observed in productive rearrangements about 90% or about 30% of the time, broadly matching IMGT annotations. While some public TCRs were present in many individuals, most TCR sequences turned up only very rarely across donors. A further reported finding was that TCR beta sequences accurately predicted the HLA-A and HLA-B alleles for most subjects in the first cohort.

The cohort comprised approximately 700 healthy bone marrow donors. At the time of sampling, every cohort member was nominally healthy, though immune exposures that went unrecorded were likely present. The donor was CMV seronegative and belonged to the group of 352 seronegative cohort members. Every donor gave a peripheral blood sample, and the peripheral blood mononuclear cells from that sample were used for TCR beta sequencing. The Qiagen DNeasy Blood Extraction Kit was used to extract genomic DNA from the blood cell samples. The library came from the immunoSEQ multiplex PCR assay. The multiplex PCR relied on a mix of 60 forward primers for TCR Vbeta segments and 13 reverse primers for TCR Jbeta segments. A multiplex PCR assay on genomic DNA amplified the CDR3 region of rearranged TCR beta genes. The amplified TCR beta libraries were sequenced on the Illumina HiSeq System as 87-base-pair reads. On the authors' methods: A later analysis tallied 70 million to 100 million unique TCR beta chains across the 700 or so repertoires, and around 10 million of those chains were shared by two or more donors. To remove PCR and sequencing errors, raw reads were error-corrected and collapsed into unique sequences using a nearest-neighbor algorithm that merged closely related sequences. V, D and J gene segments were assigned by aligning CDR3 sequences to IMGT reference sequences. For a sequence to be retained, a match of at least six nucleotides to both a V gene segment and a J gene segment was required. Rearrangements were called productive when the CDR3 lacked stop codons and stayed in frame with V and J; all others were non-productive. CDR3 was defined according to IMGT convention as the region running from the second conserved V-encoded cysteine to the conserved J-encoded phenylalanine. The earlier analysis of 587 of the donors excluded sequences that lacked an unambiguous match to a single V gene segment. In an earlier analysis of more than 500 of the donors, a V segment was called functional when productive rearrangements were above 56.7%, and segregating when the standard deviation between donors exceeded 5%. To diagnose cytomegalovirus status from the catalog of TCR beta chain sequences, a statistical classification framework was built. V and J gene assignment, in a later analysis, came from comparing TCR nucleotide sequences with IMGT/GENE-DB human TR gene sequences. A later analysis assigned CDR3 sequences and most-parsimonious VDJ recombination scenarios with the TCRdist pipeline. In a later analysis, each TCR beta chain was defined by its CDR3 amino acid sequence together with its V-gene family, and reads without a unique V-gene family were excluded. A later analysis removed 500 to 650 highly shared, low-generation-probability nucleotide sequences to deal with suspected cross-contamination and a sequencing artifact. In a later analysis, a clonal expansion index for each public chain was calculated from normalized within-repertoire ranks of inferred template counts. In a later analysis, generation probabilities were computed with a VDJ recombination model fitted to out-of-frame rearrangements, and the resulting probabilities were checked against IGoR. A later analysis scored TCR-TCR, TCR-HLA and TCR-CMV co-occurrence with hypergeometric tests, applying a repertoire-size bias correction to TCR pairs. False discovery rates were estimated in a later analysis by permuting HLA or CMV assignments 20 times. A later analysis grouped co-occurring TCRs with DBSCAN, adding TCRdist sequence similarity when clustering within HLA-allele-positive subsets. For co-occurrence clustering, repertoires with fewer than 30,000 or more than 120,000 public chains were excluded, along with four or five repertoires with anomalous nucleotide sharing. The table comes from immuneACCESS by way of TCRdb, which keeps in-frame sequences with V and J called. Part of the clones is missing from these tables; in studies checked, under half for an unresolved V gene and the rest for unknown reasons. Clonal size and the V and J genes are those of that table, whereas D and trimming came from the DNA. In this sample the table shows 85,000 to 130,000 clones, roughly 78% of which occur a single time. The top ten clonotypes cover approximately 1.7% of the sample.

The rearranged segments are TRBV6-1 and TRBJ1-1; TRBD1 agrees with 9 junctional bases. This receptor was obtained from a woman aged 40 to 55 in good health and CMV-seronegative. The specimen sequenced was PBMCs. The CDR3 protein is CVLSTGGGLNTEAFF. Here is the DNA: TGTGTTCTCAGCACAGGGGGCGGGTTGAACACTGAAGCTTTCTTT.